The present entry profiles one TCR beta chain with its context. The germline gene is not matched at one end of the junction; a read error may be the cause. The sample comes from a study of tumor-infiltrating lymphocytes in oesophageal squamous cell carcinoma. Germline lookup yields CDR1 LGHDT and CDR2 YNNKEL (reference sequence). This CDR3 spans 14 amino acids. MiXCR, run by TCRdb on the PCR reads, gives a single entry per CDR3 protein. Of some 18,000 distinct CDR3 sequences in the sample, roughly two fifths were seen once. V gene TRBV3-1 combines with J gene TRBJ2-1; TRBD1 agrees at 8 bases. Gene TRBJ2-7 matches the end of the DNA better, so the J call may be wrong. Sample: normal esophageal tissue next to the tumor. This receptor was taken from a male donor with esophageal squamous cell carcinoma. This CDR3 reads CASTRGTGPYKQYF. The CDR3 coding sequence is TGTGCCAGCACCCGGGGGACAGGACCCTACAAGCAGTACTTC.